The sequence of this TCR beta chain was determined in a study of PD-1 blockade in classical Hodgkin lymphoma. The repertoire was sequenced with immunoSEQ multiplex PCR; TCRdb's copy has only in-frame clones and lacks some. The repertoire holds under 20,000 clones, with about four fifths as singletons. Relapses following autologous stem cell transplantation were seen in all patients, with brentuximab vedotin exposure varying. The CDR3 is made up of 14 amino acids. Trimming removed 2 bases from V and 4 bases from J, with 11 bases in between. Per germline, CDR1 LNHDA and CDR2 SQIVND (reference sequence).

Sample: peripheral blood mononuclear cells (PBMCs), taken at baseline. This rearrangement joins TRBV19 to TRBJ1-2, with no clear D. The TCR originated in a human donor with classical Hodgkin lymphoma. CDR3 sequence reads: CASSILGFSYGYTF. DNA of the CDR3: TGTGCCAGTAGTATATTGGGATTCTCCTATGGCTACACCTTC.